This T cell receptor beta chain was identified in a study of T cells in Graves' hyperthyroidism and ophthalmopathy. The investigators amplified TCR beta CDR3 regions from RNA transcripts. The HTBI primer set was used in a first-round RT-PCR of the TCR CDR3. TCRdb recomputed calls from the multiplex PCR reads with MiXCR, one row per CDR3 protein. The sample carries some 250,000 distinct CDR3 sequences, about 16% recorded once. Regarding this clonotype: One end of the junction varies from germline; a read error may be responsible.

CDR1 and CDR2 from the germline V gene are SGHRS and YFSETQ. This CDR3 has 16 amino acids. Source material: blood. The receptor comes from a woman in her forties or fifties with Graves' hyperthyroidism that later progressed to Graves' ophthalmopathy. The chain combines TRBV5-1 with TRBJ2-5, with TRBD2 identical over 9 bases. CDR3 nucleotide sequence: TGTGCCAGCAGCCATATACGCGGGAGGGGGGTTGAGACCCAGTACTTC. Translated, it gives CASSHIRGRGVETQYF.